The T cell receptor (beta chain) described here comes from a study of blood T cell repertoires in COVID-19. Study details: The analysed material was cDNA or gDNA that came from T cells, B-cell-depleted T cells, or PBMCs.

In germline, CDR1 is MNHNY, CDR2 SVGAGI (reference sequence). V was shortened by 2 bases and J by 7 bases, with 11 bases between the two germline ends. The CDR3 has 13 amino acids. TCRdb's table, derived via immunoSEQ multiplex PCR, lists solely in-frame clones and lacks some. The repertoire has 200,000 to 300,000 clones, more than 75% of them found once; the top ten carry approximately 6%. The source material was peripheral blood. This TCR came from an elderly woman with COVID-19, enrolled during active disease. The genes are TRBV6-6 and TRBJ1-2; possible D gene TRBD1, 5 bases. The CDR3 region has the DNA TGTGCCAGCAGTTACGGGGCGGCCGGTGGCTACACCTTC. This codes for CASSYGAAGGYTF.